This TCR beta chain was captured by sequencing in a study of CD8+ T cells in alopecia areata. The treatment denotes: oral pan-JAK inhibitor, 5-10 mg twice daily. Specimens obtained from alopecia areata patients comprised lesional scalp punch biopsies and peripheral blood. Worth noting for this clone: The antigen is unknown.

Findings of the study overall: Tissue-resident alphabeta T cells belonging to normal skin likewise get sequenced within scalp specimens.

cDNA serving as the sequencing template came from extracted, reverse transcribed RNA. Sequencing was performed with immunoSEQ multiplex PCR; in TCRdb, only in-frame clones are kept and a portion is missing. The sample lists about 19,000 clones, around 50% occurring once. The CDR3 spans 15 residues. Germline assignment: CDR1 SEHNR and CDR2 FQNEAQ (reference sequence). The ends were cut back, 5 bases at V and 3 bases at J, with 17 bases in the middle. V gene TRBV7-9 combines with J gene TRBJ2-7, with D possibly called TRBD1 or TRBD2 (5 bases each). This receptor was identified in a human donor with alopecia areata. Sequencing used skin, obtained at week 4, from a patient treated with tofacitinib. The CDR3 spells CASSDTGTELYEQYF. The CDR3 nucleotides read TGTGCCAGCAGCGATACCGGGACGGAGCTCTACGAGCAGTACTTC.